These 11 T cell receptor beta chains were sequenced from one sample in a study of Graves' ophthalmopathy and Graves' hyperthyroidism. Beta-chain TCR CDR3 regions were amplified from RNA transcripts. Second-round multiplex PCR came after first-round RT-PCR with HTBI primers. TCRdb fed the multiplex PCR reads into MiXCR, producing one record per CDR3 protein. Among hundreds of thousands of distinct CDR3 sequences listed, about 20% were seen once. Sample: peripheral blood. These receptors were taken from a woman in her late teens or twenties with stable Graves' hyperthyroidism. Some clones in this sample may be carry-over from other donors' samples.

This clonotype was counted only a few times. This chain joins TRBV3-1 and TRBJ1-2; no clear D gene. The CDR3 consists of 15 residues. The germline CDR1 and CDR2 sequences are LGHDT and YNNKEL (reference sequence). V lost 0 bases and J 3 bases, leaving 11 bases between the germline ends. CDR3 DNA sequence: TGTGCCAGCAGCCAAGACTCGGTACGGTACTATGGCTACACCTTC. Translated, it gives CASSQDSVRYYGYTF. The full variable domain, in which reference TRBV3-1 and TRBJ1-2 provide the parts outside the CDR3, is DTAVSQTPKYLVTQMGNDKSIKCEQNLGHDTMYWYKQDSKKFLKIMFSYNNKELIINETVPNRFSPKSPDKAHLNLHINSLELGDSAVYFCASSQDSVRYYGYTFGSGTRLTVV.

This clonotype was seen a handful of times. The V gene is TRBV7-9, the J gene TRBJ1-1; tentative D call: TRBD1 (5 bases). In germline, CDR1 is SEHNR, CDR2 FQNEAQ (reference sequence). Trimming shortened V by 3 bases and J by 3 bases, and 14 bases separated the two germline ends. The CDR3 length is 15 residues. For the CDR3, the DNA is TGTGCCAGCAGCTTTTTCCCCAGGGTGGACACTGAAGCTTTCTTT. Translation: CASSFFPRVDTEAFF. Variable domain in full (rest from reference TRBV7-9 and TRBJ1-1): DTGVSQNPRHKITKRGQNVTFRCDPISEHNRLYWYRQTLGQGPEFLTYFQNEAQLEKSRLLSDRFSAERPKGSFSTLEIQRTEQGDSAMYLCASSFFPRVDTEAFFGQGTRLTVV.

This clonotype was seen at least ten times. V is TRBV6-2 or TRBV6-3 and J is TRBJ1-1; no reliable D call. CDR1 is MNHEY and CDR2 is SVGEGT in the germline V gene. The CDR3 covers 11 residues. V lost 5 bases and J lost 5, with 6 bases in between. The CDR3 DNA reads TGTGCCAGCAGTACCGGGACTGAAGCTTTCTTT. It translates to CASSTGTEAFF.

This clonotype has at least ten counts. The gene calls are TRBV20-1 and TRBJ1-2; 8 bases are shared with TRBD1. Germline V lookup: CDR1 DFQATT, CDR2 SNEGSKA (reference sequence). The CDR3 extends over 17 amino acids. V shed 1 base and J 0 bases; nucleotides not matched to a gene: 10. Here the CDR3 reads CSARVAQGATSNYGYTF. CDR3 nucleotide sequence: TGCAGTGCTAGAGTAGCCCAGGGGGCAACGTCTAACTATGGCTACACCTTC.

This clonotype was picked up a small number of times. This chain links TRBV11-2 with TRBJ2-3, with 7 bases identical to TRBD1. Germline values: CDR1 SGHAT, CDR2 FQNNGV. This CDR3 comprises 14 residues. J was trimmed by 5 bases and V by 5 bases; bases with no gene match: 7. The CDR3 sequence: CASSRTGEGDTQYF. The CDR3 bases are TGTGCCAGCAGCCGCACAGGGGAAGGAGATACGCAGTATTTT.

This clonotype was counted between two and nine times. The rearrangement uses TRBV30 and TRBJ1-2; TRBD1 might be the D (5 bases). The CDR3 loop spans 15 amino acids. Germline CDR1 is GTSNPN and CDR2 is SVGIG (reference sequence). Trimming cost V 2 bases and J 3 bases, with 16 bases left between them. The chain's CDR3 is CAWSNGAAYDYGYTF. As DNA, the CDR3 is TGTGCCTGGAGTAACGGGGCCGCATATGACTATGGCTACACCTTC.

In this sample, this clonotype turned up a few times. The J gene is TRBJ1-1, the V gene TRBV5-1, with TRBD1 matching 8 bases. The CDR3 has 14 amino acids. CDR1 and CDR2 from the germline V gene are SGHRS and YFSETQ. V shed 3 bases and J 8 bases; nucleotides not matched to a gene: 9. CDR3 amino acids: CASSSEVGTGEAFF. The CDR3 region has the DNA TGCGCCAGCAGCTCAGAAGTCGGGACAGGCGAAGCTTTCTTT.

Only a few counts were recorded for this clonotype. J is TRBJ2-5 and V is TRBV11-2, with D perhaps TRBD1 or TRBD2 (5 bases each). The CDR3 runs 13 residues. Germline CDR1 reads SGHAT; CDR2 reads FQNNGV. V lost 5 bases, J lost 4 bases, and 11 bases lay in between. The CDR3 spells CASSVPGPETQYF. The CDR3 bases are TGTGCCAGCAGCGTTCCGGGACCAGAGACCCAGTACTTC.

In this sample, this clonotype turned up a few times. V usage is TRBV6-5 and J usage is TRBJ2-7; TRBD2 is a possible D gene (6 bases). The CDR3 consists of 13 residues. Germline-derived CDR1 and CDR2 are MNHEY and SVGAGI. The V end lost 2 bases, the J end lost 6 bases, and 11 bases lay between the germline ends. In DNA form, the CDR3 reads TGTGCCAGCAGTTACCAGGAGGGATCCGAGCAGTACTTC. This encodes CASSYQEGSEQYF.

With respect to this clonotype: A much larger clone differs by one base, so this may be a read error. The V gene is TRBV30, the J gene TRBJ1-6; D not resolved. Germline-derived CDR1 and CDR2 are GTSNPN and SVGIG (reference sequence). V was trimmed by 2 bases and J by 10 bases, leaving 15 bases between them. The CDR3 extends over 14 amino acids. The CDR3 sequence is CAWSYSGPWSPLHF. The CDR3 DNA reads as TGTGCCTGGAGTTACTCCGGGCCGTGGTCACCCCTCCACTTT. The full variable domain, completed using reference TRBV30 and TRBJ1-6, is SQTIHQWPATLVQPVGSPLSLECTVEGTSNPNLYWYRQAAGRGLQLLFYSVGIGQISSEVPQNLSASRPQDRQFILSSKKLLLSDSGFYLCAWSYSGPWSPLHFGNGTRLTVT.

This clonotype has more than one count but fewer than ten. A much larger clonotype is one base distant, so this may be a read error. The chain has TRBV5-1 and TRBJ1-1; possibly TRBD1 for D (6 bases). This CDR3 comprises 16 residues. Germline assignment: CDR1 SGHRS and CDR2 YFSETQ. CDR3 amino acids: CASTLDTWDMNTEALF. The CDR3 nucleotides read TGCGCCAGCACCCTCGACACCTGGGACATGAACACTGAAGCTCTCTTT.